This TCR beta chain was sequenced in a study of OX40 agonist ivuxolimab in advanced cancers. Whole-study context: Patients' therapy was ivuxolimab, an antibody that acts as an agonist of OX40 (CD134). Patients enrolled in dose escalation were diagnosed with hepatocellular carcinoma, melanoma, renal cell or head and neck cancer.

V shed 0 bases and J 6 bases; nucleotides not matched to a gene: 8. The CDR3 consists of 15 residues. Germline V gene data show CDR1 as SGHRS and CDR2 as YFSETQ. Any history of autoimmune disease or systemic immunosuppression disqualified patients. The protocol was immunoSEQ multiplex PCR, while the TCRdb copy is restricted to in-frame clones and leaves out a portion. The profile covers roughly 41,000 clones, with around 89% appearing a single time and 10% to 15% taken by the ten largest. V and J are TRBV5-1 and TRBJ1-1; 7 bases line up with TRBD1. This specimen consisted of CD4+ or CD8+ T cells sorted from blood, obtained in a trial of the OX40 agonist ivuxolimab. This TCR came from an adult with an advanced solid tumor such as melanoma, head and neck, liver or kidney cancer. In DNA, the CDR3 is TGCGCCAGCAGCTTGGAAGGGGGCGCCTGGGCTGAAGCTTTCTTT. Protein sequence: CASSLEGGAWAEAFF.